The clone carrying this TCR beta chain was detected only once. The sample belongs to a study of control samples from healthy donors and cancer patients. This table comes from immunoSEQ multiplex PCR, and its TCRdb copy is limited to in-frame clones, with some not included. The sample includes some 89,000 clones, over 75% seen only once; the top ten take approximately 2.1%. The receptor comes from a woman aged 40 to 55 in good health. Sequencing used blood.

The CDR3 bases are TGTGCCAGCAGTTTGGAAGGGAGAGGGCTTGGCAACAATGAGCAGTTCTTC. Amino acid sequence: CASSLEGRGLGNNEQFF. This chain joins TRBV27 and TRBJ2-1, with D possibly being TRBD2 (5 bases). CDR1 and CDR2 from the germline V gene are MNHEY and SMNVEV (reference sequence). Trimming cost V 3 bases and J 5 bases, with 20 bases left between them. This CDR3 contains 17 residues.